This passage covers 28 T cell receptor beta chains from one sample sequenced in a study of regulatory T cells in long-lasting Graves disease. Regarding time point: newly diagnosed GD, antithyroid drugs for less than 3 months. Making the TCR library involved RNA that had been extracted from PBMCs. Construction of the TCR beta libraries employed iRepertoire HTBI primers in conjunction with Arm-PCR of CDR3 regions. Each CDR3 protein gets one entry after TCRdb re-called the multiplex PCR reads with MiXCR. The sample lists about 200,000 distinct CDR3 sequences, around 20% occurring once. This sample was shared with a second study, whose subject was T cells in Graves' hyperthyroidism and ophthalmopathy.

Sequenced here: peripheral blood mononuclear cells (PBMCs), sampled at new diagnosis, from a patient treated with antithyroid drugs. Receptors were obtained from a woman in her thirties with Graves disease.

This clonotype was seen only a few times. CDR3 region: CASSLGLSESEELFF. As DNA, the CDR3 is TGTGCCAGCAGCTTAGGGCTCTCGGAGTCCGAGGAGCTGTTTTTT. This chain uses TRBV7-9 with TRBJ2-2; unclear D gene. The CDR3 consists of 15 residues. Trimming stripped 1 base from V and 10 bases from J, with 16 bases between. Germline CDR1 is SEHNR and CDR2 is FQNEAQ (reference sequence).

This clonotype was seen ten or more times. This chain connects TRBV20-1 to TRBJ1-2, with D possibly matching TRBD1 (5 bases). The CDR3 is 10 residues long. Between the trimmed V and J ends, which lost 5 bases and 6 bases, there was a span of 7 bases. Germline V gene data show CDR1 as DFQATT and CDR2 as SNEGSKA (reference sequence). Here the CDR3 DNA reads TGCAGTGCTCTCAGGGATGGCTACACCTTC. Amino acid sequence: CSALRDGYTF.

This clonotype was observed many times. CDR3 protein: CASNDRGRAGNTDTQYF. The DNA of the CDR3 is TGTGCCAGCAACGACAGGGGGCGAGCGGGAAACACAGATACGCAGTATTTT. V usage is TRBV3-1 and J usage is TRBJ2-3; 10 nucleotides match TRBD1. Trimming cost V 7 bases and J 2 bases; bases outside gene matches: 12. Germline CDR1 is LGHDT and CDR2 is YNNKEL (reference sequence). The CDR3 has 17 residues.

This clonotype showed up many times. The J gene is TRBJ1-1, the V gene TRBV29-1; D is unresolved. The CDR3 runs 12 residues. CDR1 and CDR2 from the germline V gene are SQVTM and ANQGSEA. Trimming pared 6 bases from V and 6 bases from J, leaving 14 bases between. CDR3 sequence reads: CSVPGPSSEAFF. In DNA form, the CDR3 reads TGCAGCGTACCTGGCCCGTCTTCTGAAGCTTTCTTT.

This clonotype was found a few times. A much larger clone differs from this one at a single base, so this may be a read error. The gene calls are TRBV6-2 or TRBV6-3 and TRBJ1-2, with TRBD1 matching 9 bases. The CDR3 is 15 amino acids. Trimming cost V 8 bases and J 4 bases; bases outside gene matches: 11. From germline, CDR1 is MNHEY and CDR2 SVGEGT. CDR3 sequence (DNA): TGTGCCAGCGGGGAGCGGACAGGGGAAGGCTATGGCTACACCTTC. This sequence encodes CASGERTGEGYGYTF.

Many counts were recorded for this clonotype. The chain has TRBV20-1 and TRBJ1-6; TRBD1 is a possible D gene (5 bases). The V gene's germline CDR1 is DFQATT and CDR2 SNEGSKA (reference sequence). CDR3 length equals 14 residues. Trimming pared 5 bases from V and 5 bases from J, leaving 13 bases between. This CDR3 reads CSARPGTDNSPLHF. The CDR3 nucleotides are TGCAGTGCTCGCCCTGGGACGGATAATTCACCCCTCCACTTT.

This clonotype was seen ten or more times. V is TRBV6-2 or TRBV6-3 and J is TRBJ2-7; unclear D gene. Trimming stripped 6 bases from V and 5 bases from J, with 11 bases between. The germline CDR1 and CDR2 sequences are MNHEY and SVGEGT. There are 12 residues in the CDR3. CDR3 sequence (DNA): TGTGCCAGCAGACACGCCAAGAACGAGCAGTACTTC. Its protein is CASRHAKNEQYF.

J is TRBJ1-2 and V is TRBV30, with a tentative D call TRBD1 (5 bases). The V end lost 8 bases, the J end lost 3 bases, and 19 bases lay between the germline ends. The CDR3 has 14 amino acids. CDR1 and CDR2 (germline): GTSNPN, SVGIG (reference sequence). CDR3 region: CAGWSTRGDYGYTF. DNA for the CDR3: TGTGCCGGCTGGAGCACCCGGGGGGACTATGGCTACACCTTC.

This clonotype was found many times. This rearrangement joins TRBV20-1 to TRBJ1-5; 7 nucleotides match TRBD1. V was pared by 1 base and J by 3 bases, with 6 bases of the junction left unmatched. CDR1 is DFQATT and CDR2 is SNEGSKA in the germline V gene (reference sequence). There are 15 residues in the CDR3. The CDR3 is CSARAPGTVNQPQHF. The DNA of the CDR3 is TGCAGTGCTAGAGCCCCCGGGACAGTCAATCAGCCCCAGCATTTT.

Comment on this clonotype: This could be a read error, since a much larger clone is one nucleotide away. Likely a read error: the CDR3 ends without its conserved phenylalanine or tryptophan. This chain joins TRBV11-1 and TRBJ2-7; TRBD2 agrees at 7 bases. The trim removed 5 bases at V and 7 bases at J, leaving 17 bases unmatched. The CDR3 is made up of 16 amino acids. Germline CDR1 reads SGHAT; CDR2 reads FQDESV (reference sequence). The CDR3 coding sequence is TGTGCCAGCAGCCAATACTTTGGACTAGAGGCCCGGGAGCAGTACTCC. It specifies CASSQYFGLEAREQYS.

This clonotype has a handful of counts. This rearrangement joins TRBV28 to TRBJ1-1; D is undetermined. The CDR3 has 12 residues. V lost 6 bases and J lost 0, with 5 bases in between. Per germline, CDR1 MDHEN and CDR2 SYDVKM. Here the CDR3 DNA reads TGTGCCAGCAGAGACTTGAACACTGAAGCTTTCTTT. Amino acid sequence: CASRDLNTEAFF. The full variable domain, rest sourced from reference TRBV28 and TRBJ1-1, is DVKVTQSSRYLVKRTGEKVFLECVQDMDHENMFWYRQDPGLGLRLIYFSYDVKMKEKGDIPEGYSVSREKKERFSLILESASTNQTSMYLCASRDLNTEAFFGQGTRLTVV.

In its sample, this clonotype was seen many times. This chain uses TRBV27 with TRBJ2-7; D call uncertain. This CDR3 contains 15 residues. The ends were cut back, 2 bases at V and 2 bases at J, with 13 bases in the middle. Germline V gene lookup returns CDR1 MNHEY and CDR2 SMNVEV (reference sequence). CDR3 bases: TGTGCCAGCAGTTTAAAGGCAGGAGCAGCCTACGAGCAGTACTTC. The encoded protein is CASSLKAGAAYEQYF.

This clonotype occurred many times. The chain is built from TRBV7-8 and TRBJ2-7; the D is unclear. In germline, CDR1 is SGHVS, CDR2 FQNEAQ. This CDR3 has 15 residues. V was pared by 2 bases and J by 0 bases, with 11 bases between. The CDR3 spells CASSLSPRLSYEQYF. The CDR3 bases are TGTGCCAGCAGCTTATCCCCCAGGCTCTCCTACGAGCAGTACTTC.

The genes are TRBV20-1 and TRBJ2-7, with 8 bases that match TRBD2. This CDR3 has 14 residues. In germline, CDR1 is DFQATT, CDR2 SNEGSKA (reference sequence). Trimming at V came to 8 bases and at J to 6 bases, leaving 15 bases not matched to a gene. The CDR3 region has the DNA TGCAGTACCAAACACGGGACTAGTAGGGCCGAGCAGTACTTC. As protein: CSTKHGTSRAEQYF.

A few counts support this clonotype. The DNA for the CDR3 is TGTGCCAGCACCCCCCCGGCCGGCCAAGAGACCCAGTACTTC. This codes for CASTPPAGQETQYF. The gene calls are TRBV28 and TRBJ2-5, with D unclear. Germline lookup yields CDR1 MDHEN and CDR2 SYDVKM. The CDR3 loop spans 14 amino acids. The germline V and J ends were trimmed by 7 bases and 1 base, with 13 bases remaining between them.

This rearrangement joins TRBV12-3 or TRBV12-4 to TRBJ1-1; the match to TRBD1 covers 9 bases. The trim removed 7 bases at V and 4 bases at J, leaving 7 bases unmatched. The CDR3 length is 14 residues. CDR3 DNA: TGTGCCAGCACCGGGACAGGGAAGAGCACTGAAGCTTTCTTT. Encoded protein: CASTGTGKSTEAFF.

For this clonotype: A much larger clone is a single base away; this may be a read error. The CDR3 does not close with the conserved phenylalanine or tryptophan, likely indicating a read error. The DNA of the CDR3 is TGCAGTGCTAGAGTTTTCACGGGGGGGATCAACGAGCAGTACTCC. Residues: CSARVFTGGINEQYS. J is TRBJ2-7 and V is TRBV20-1; 8 nucleotides line up with TRBD2. The CDR3 extends over 15 amino acids. Germline loops: CDR1 DFQATT, CDR2 SNEGSKA (reference sequence). J lost 5 bases, V lost 1 base, and 10 bases had no gene match.

This clonotype was found many times. This sequence joins TRBV4-2 and TRBJ2-1, with 7 positions matching TRBD2. The germline V gene encodes CDR1 LGHNA and CDR2 YNFKEQ. The CDR3 loop spans 16 amino acids. Germline trimming cut 4 bases from V and 0 bases from J; bases unmatched to any gene: 6. In DNA, the CDR3 is TGTGCCAGCAGCCTCAGCGGGGTTAGCTCCTACAATGAGCAGTTCTTC. This encodes CASSLSGVSSYNEQFF.

Many counts were recorded for this clonotype. The chain recombines TRBV12-3 or TRBV12-4 with TRBJ2-7; D call uncertain. CDR3 length equals 13 residues. With 6 bases removed from V and 0 bases from J, the gap between germline ends came to 9 bases. In DNA, the CDR3 is TGTGCCAGCAGCCGGCTGAACTCCTACGAGCAGTACTTC. This sequence encodes CASSRLNSYEQYF.

This clonotype was detected many times. The V and J genes are TRBV2 and TRBJ1-3; 9 nucleotides align to TRBD1. The CDR3 loop spans 16 amino acids. Germline loops: CDR1 SNHLY, CDR2 FYNNEI. The V segment lost 4 bases and the J segment 4 bases; nucleotides outside the gene matches: 8. CDR3 amino acids: CASSADRGTAGNTIYF. For the CDR3, the DNA is TGTGCCAGCAGTGCGGACAGGGGCACAGCCGGAAACACCATATATTTT.

The V gene is TRBV28, the J gene TRBJ1-2; D not certain. Trimming shortened V by 5 bases and J by 2 bases, and 12 bases separated the two germline ends. Germline assignment: CDR1 MDHEN and CDR2 SYDVKM. The CDR3 loop spans 14 amino acids. The CDR3 DNA is TGTGCCAGCAGTCCCCGGGCAATCAACTATGGCTACACCTTC. It encodes CASSPRAINYGYTF.

V usage is TRBV7-9 and J usage is TRBJ2-3, with 9 positions matching TRBD2. This CDR3 is 17 amino acids long. The V gene end was trimmed by 0 bases and the J gene end by 4 bases; junction bases not matched to a gene: 8. Germline CDR1 is SEHNR and CDR2 is FQNEAQ (reference sequence). This CDR3 is CASSLAPPGLASDTQYF. The CDR3 DNA reads as TGTGCCAGCAGCTTAGCGCCCCCGGGACTAGCTTCAGATACGCAGTATTTT.

The chain uses TRBV6-5 and TRBJ1-3; D possibly corresponds to TRBD1 (5 bases). Trimming cost V 0 bases and J 8 bases, with 11 bases left between them. Germline V lookup: CDR1 MNHEY, CDR2 SVGAGI. The CDR3 has 14 residues. The CDR3 DNA reads as TGTGCCAGCAGTTACTCGCACGGGGGTGACACCATATATTTT. Translation: CASSYSHGGDTIYF.

Regarding this clonotype: A single base is all that separates this from a far larger clone, so a read error is likely. This chain joins TRBV6-1 and TRBJ1-1; D possibly corresponds to TRBD1 (6 bases). This CDR3 spans 13 amino acids. CDR1 is MNHNS, CDR2 SASEGT, per germline. V gave up 7 bases and J gave up 4 bases, with 13 bases separating them. This chain's CDR3 is CASIARGSTEAFF. In nucleotides, the CDR3 is TGTGCCAGCATCGCGAGGGGGAGCACTGAAGCTTTCTTT.

This clonotype was found a few times. V and J are TRBV20-1 and TRBJ1-6; 8 nucleotides agree with TRBD1. Trimming removed 5 bases from V and 5 bases from J; junction bases left unmatched: 5. The CDR3 is 14 residues long. Germline lookup yields CDR1 DFQATT and CDR2 SNEGSKA (reference sequence). The CDR3 nucleotides are TGCAGTGCTTCGGACAGGGCGAATAATTCACCCCTCCACTTT. Translated, it gives CSASDRANNSPLHF.

At least ten counts were recorded for this clonotype. This chain uses TRBV3-1 with TRBJ2-2; D remains unclear. Between the trimmed V and J ends, which lost 3 bases and 5 bases, there was a span of 4 bases. The germline gives CDR1 LGHDT, CDR2 YNNKEL (reference sequence). The CDR3 contains 12 residues. CDR3 sequence (DNA): TGTGCCAGCAGCCAGGGTACCGGGGAGCTGTTTTTT. Translated: CASSQGTGELFF.

This clonotype was recorded at least ten times. V usage is TRBV28 and J usage is TRBJ2-1; D gene uncertain. The ends were cut back, 1 base at V and 5 bases at J, with 15 bases in the middle. The CDR3 sequence is 16 residues long. Germline V gives CDR1 MDHEN, CDR2 SYDVKM. For the CDR3, the DNA is TGTGCCAGCAGTTTATTGGGGTCCCCGAAAGACAATGAGCAGTTCTTC. Protein sequence: CASSLLGSPKDNEQFF.

Many counts were recorded for this clonotype. V is TRBV5-1 and J is TRBJ2-7; 8 bases map to TRBD1. With 7 bases clipped from V and 2 bases from J, the junction kept 2 bases outside the gene matches. The CDR3 length is 12 residues. Per the germline V gene, CDR1 is SGHRS and CDR2 is YFSETQ. CDR3 DNA sequence: TGCGCCAGCCGGGACAGGACCTACGAGCAGTACTTC. Translating gives CASRDRTYEQYF.